Sequencing of this T cell receptor beta chain was carried out in a study of stem cell transplantation in POMP-related autoinflammatory disease. Whole-study results and caveats: Across all analyzed T-cell subsets, patients with PRAID tended toward reduced diversity and increased clonality.

Measured with immunoSEQ multiplex PCR; TCRdb has only the in-frame clones, and not every one. Among 68,000 or so clones listed, about nine tenths were seen once. Germline V lookup: CDR1 MDHEN, CDR2 SYDVKM. This CDR3 has 13 residues. Trimming left V 5 bases short and J 10 bases short, with 14 bases between. This clone was detected once. The antigen is unknown. The sample was CD4+ T cells from PBMCs, taken after stem cell transplantation. The gene calls are TRBV28 and TRBJ1-4; TRBD1 might be the D (6 bases). This receptor was obtained from a human patient with POMP-related autoinflammation and immune dysregulation (PRAID). These T cells may partly come from the graft donor. CDR3 protein: CASSPTSQGKLFF. CDR3 bases: TGTGCCAGCAGTCCTACCTCACAGGGAAAACTGTTTTTT.